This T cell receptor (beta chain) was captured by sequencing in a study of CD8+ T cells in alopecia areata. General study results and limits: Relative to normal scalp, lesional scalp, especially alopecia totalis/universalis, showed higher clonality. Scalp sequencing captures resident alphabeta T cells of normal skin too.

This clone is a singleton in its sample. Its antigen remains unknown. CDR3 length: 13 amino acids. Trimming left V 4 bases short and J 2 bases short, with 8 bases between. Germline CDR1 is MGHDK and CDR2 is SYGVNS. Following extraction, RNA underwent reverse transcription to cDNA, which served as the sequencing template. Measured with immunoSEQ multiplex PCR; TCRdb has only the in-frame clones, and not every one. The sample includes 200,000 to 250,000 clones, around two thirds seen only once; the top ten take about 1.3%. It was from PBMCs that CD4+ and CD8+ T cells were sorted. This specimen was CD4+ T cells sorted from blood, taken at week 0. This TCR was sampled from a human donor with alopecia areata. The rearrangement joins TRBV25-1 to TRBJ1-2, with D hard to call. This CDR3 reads CASSVTENYGYTF. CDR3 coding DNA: TGTGCCAGCAGTGTAACAGAAAACTATGGCTACACCTTC.